This is a list of T cell receptor beta chains from one sample in a study of cytomegalovirus exposure and HLA in healthy donors. TCRdb's copy holds only in-frame clones and misses some; the assay was immunoSEQ multiplex PCR. The sample lists 150,000 to 200,000 clones, just over 75% occurring once. The material sequenced was PBMCs. Every receptor here comes from a man aged 25 to 40 in good health and CMV-seronegative. Both conserved end residues are part of each CDR3. Fields, in order: CDR3 DNA, CDR3 protein, D gene, V gene, clone size, J gene. D genes are given only for firm matches. Only part of the rows carry a size: once, few, many, or a class if the clone is expanded.

cdr3_nt: TGTGCCAGCAGCCTGGGGCTCCCCTACGAGCAGTACTTC
cdr3_aa: CASSLGLPYEQYF
d_call: -
v_call: TRBV5-6
clone_size: -
j_call: TRBJ2-7

cdr3_nt: TGTGCCAGCATGGGGGGACTGGCAGAGACCCAGTACTTC
cdr3_aa: CASMGGLAETQYF
d_call: -
v_call: TRBV2
clone_size: -
j_call: TRBJ2-5

cdr3_nt: TGTGCCAGTAGGATGGTTGAGAAGTATGGCTACACCTTC
cdr3_aa: CASRMVEKYGYTF
d_call: -
v_call: TRBV19
clone_size: -
j_call: TRBJ1-2

cdr3_nt: TGTGCCAGCAGTTTATTCCCAACAGGGGAAAATTCACCCCTCCACTTT
cdr3_aa: CASSLFPTGENSPLHF
d_call: TRBD1
v_call: TRBV27
clone_size: -
j_call: TRBJ1-6

cdr3_nt: TGTGCCAGCAGTGAATCCGGTGCCAACTATGGCTACACCTTC
cdr3_aa: CASSESGANYGYTF
d_call: -
v_call: TRBV25-1
clone_size: -
j_call: TRBJ1-2

cdr3_nt: TGCGCCAGCAGCTCTATCGGACTGGAGACCCAGTACTTC
cdr3_aa: CASSSIGLETQYF
d_call: -
v_call: TRBV5-1
clone_size: medium-sized
j_call: TRBJ2-5

cdr3_nt: TGTGCCACCAGGCCGGGCCGACAGGGGGAAGCAAAACTGTTTTTT
cdr3_aa: CATRPGRQGEAKLFF
d_call: TRBD1
v_call: TRBV15
clone_size: once
j_call: TRBJ1-4

cdr3_nt: TGCGCCAGCAGCCTTCAGGGTGATACCGGGGAGCTGTTTTTT
cdr3_aa: CASSLQGDTGELFF
d_call: -
v_call: TRBV5-1
clone_size: -
j_call: TRBJ2-2

cdr3_nt: TGTGCAAGTCGCTTAATTAGGAAGCGGGAGAGACCCTACGAGCAGTACTTC
cdr3_aa: CASRLIRKRERPYEQYF
d_call: -
v_call: TRBV12-2
clone_size: few
j_call: TRBJ2-7

cdr3_nt: TGTGCCAGCAGCGCGGGACAGCGCACTGAAGCTTTCTTT
cdr3_aa: CASSAGQRTEAFF
d_call: TRBD1
v_call: TRBV2
clone_size: few
j_call: TRBJ1-1

cdr3_nt: TGTGCCAGCAGTTTTATAGCGGTCTCGATGGGGGAGCAGTACTTC
cdr3_aa: CASSFIAVSMGEQYF
d_call: -
v_call: TRBV27
clone_size: -
j_call: TRBJ2-7

cdr3_nt: TGTGCCAGCAGCGACAGATTCTCTGGGGCCAACGTCCTGACTTTC
cdr3_aa: CASSDRFSGANVLTF
d_call: -
v_call: TRBV5-4
clone_size: -
j_call: TRBJ2-6

cdr3_nt: TGTGCCAGCAGCGGACAGGGGGCGCCCTACGAGCAGTACTTC
cdr3_aa: CASSGQGAPYEQYF
d_call: TRBD1
v_call: TRBV2
clone_size: -
j_call: TRBJ2-7

cdr3_nt: TGTGCCAGCACCCCTGACCGACAGGGGATCTACGAGCAGTACTTC
cdr3_aa: CASTPDRQGIYEQYF
d_call: TRBD1
v_call: TRBV27
clone_size: -
j_call: TRBJ2-7

cdr3_nt: TGTGCCAGCAGGGGGCCTCGCGGGATTGAGACCCAGTACTTC
cdr3_aa: CASRGPRGIETQYF
d_call: -
v_call: TRBV11-2
clone_size: once
j_call: TRBJ2-5

cdr3_nt: TGTGCCAGCAGTTTAATCTCCCCCAATCAGCCCCAGCATTTT
cdr3_aa: CASSLISPNQPQHF
d_call: -
v_call: TRBV28
clone_size: few
j_call: TRBJ1-5

cdr3_nt: TGTGCCAGCACCCGGGGACAGGGAATCGGTCAGCCCCAGCATTTT
cdr3_aa: CASTRGQGIGQPQHF
d_call: TRBD1
v_call: TRBV6-1
clone_size: -
j_call: TRBJ1-5

cdr3_nt: TGTGCCAGCAGCTTCTACACAGGGGTCGAAAACATTCAGTACTTC
cdr3_aa: CASSFYTGVENIQYF
d_call: TRBD1
v_call: TRBV7-2
clone_size: -
j_call: TRBJ2-4

cdr3_nt: TGCGCCAGCAGCTTGAGGGGACTAGCGGGAAGAAATGAGCAGTTCTTC
cdr3_aa: CASSLRGLAGRNEQFF
d_call: TRBD2
v_call: TRBV5-1
clone_size: -
j_call: TRBJ2-1

cdr3_nt: TGTGCCAGCAGTTTACCCGGGGCGCGGGGTCGCTACACCTTC
cdr3_aa: CASSLPGARGRYTF
d_call: -
v_call: TRBV28
clone_size: -
j_call: TRBJ1-2

cdr3_nt: TGTGCCAGCAGCGCCTCCGGGACTATCGTAAATGAGCAGTTCTTC
cdr3_aa: CASSASGTIVNEQFF
d_call: TRBD2
v_call: TRBV5-4
clone_size: -
j_call: TRBJ2-1

cdr3_nt: TGCGCCAGCAGTCAACCTAAGGACAGGGCTTACAGCAATCAGCCCCAGCATTTT
cdr3_aa: CASSQPKDRAYSNQPQHF
d_call: TRBD1
v_call: TRBV23-1
clone_size: few
j_call: TRBJ1-5

cdr3_nt: TGTGCCATCAGTGCGGGGGAAACTGGGGCCAACGTCCTGACTTTC
cdr3_aa: CAISAGETGANVLTF
d_call: -
v_call: TRBV10-3
clone_size: -
j_call: TRBJ2-6

cdr3_nt: TGTGCCAGCAACGAGGGTGGGGGAGGGTCCTACGAGCAGTACTTC
cdr3_aa: CASNEGGGGSYEQYF
d_call: TRBD2
v_call: TRBV6-1
clone_size: few
j_call: TRBJ2-7

cdr3_nt: TGCGCCAGCAGCACCTATGTCAGGACAGGGGGAGGCGATGAGCAGTTCTTC
cdr3_aa: CASSTYVRTGGGDEQFF
d_call: TRBD1
v_call: TRBV5-1
clone_size: few
j_call: TRBJ2-1

cdr3_nt: TGCAGCGTGGTGGTATGGGGGCCGAACACTGAAGCTTTCTTT
cdr3_aa: CSVVVWGPNTEAFF
d_call: -
v_call: TRBV29-1
clone_size: -
j_call: TRBJ1-1

cdr3_nt: TGTGCCAGCCGCGCAGGGTATAACACTGAAGCTTTCTTT
cdr3_aa: CASRAGYNTEAFF
d_call: -
v_call: TRBV6-6
clone_size: -
j_call: TRBJ1-1

cdr3_nt: TGTGCCAGCAGTTACCTGGGGAGTAATGAGCAGTTCTTC
cdr3_aa: CASSYLGSNEQFF
d_call: -
v_call: TRBV6-5
clone_size: -
j_call: TRBJ2-1

cdr3_nt: TGTGCCAGCAATAATTACGGGACAGGGGGATCCTACGAGCAGTACTTC
cdr3_aa: CASNNYGTGGSYEQYF
d_call: TRBD1
v_call: TRBV27
clone_size: few
j_call: TRBJ2-7

cdr3_nt: TGTGCCTGGAGTCCAGGGGCAGGTTCTGGAAACACCATATATTTT
cdr3_aa: CAWSPGAGSGNTIYF
d_call: -
v_call: TRBV30
clone_size: -
j_call: TRBJ1-3

cdr3_nt: TGTGCCAGCAGCTTGGGACTAGCGGGAGAAAGGCCCCAAGATACGCAGTATTTT
cdr3_aa: CASSLGLAGERPQDTQYF
d_call: TRBD2
v_call: TRBV5-4
clone_size: -
j_call: TRBJ2-3

cdr3_nt: TGTGCCAGCAGCCTAGGGACAGCTCAATATTATGGCTACACCTTC
cdr3_aa: CASSLGTAQYYGYTF
d_call: TRBD1
v_call: TRBV28
clone_size: -
j_call: TRBJ1-2

cdr3_nt: TGTGCCAGCAGTGAAAGGGCGGGAGGGCCGGGTTTTGGATACGAGCAGTACTTC
cdr3_aa: CASSERAGGPGFGYEQYF
d_call: TRBD2
v_call: TRBV6-1
clone_size: -
j_call: TRBJ2-7

cdr3_nt: TGTGCCAGCAGTTCGAAGCGGGAGGGAACCTACGAGCAGTACTTC
cdr3_aa: CASSSKREGTYEQYF
d_call: TRBD2
v_call: TRBV28
clone_size: -
j_call: TRBJ2-7

cdr3_nt: TGCGCCAGCAGCTTGGCCTTACGGAAGGGGTGGACTGAAGCTTTCTTT
cdr3_aa: CASSLALRKGWTEAFF
d_call: -
v_call: TRBV5-1
clone_size: -
j_call: TRBJ1-1

cdr3_nt: TGTGCCAGCAGCCCGGGACAGGGCGATGGCTACACCTTC
cdr3_aa: CASSPGQGDGYTF
d_call: TRBD1
v_call: TRBV7-9
clone_size: -
j_call: TRBJ1-2

cdr3_nt: TGCGCCAGCAGCCAAACGACCAACAGCGGTGGCTACACCTTC
cdr3_aa: CASSQTTNSGGYTF
d_call: -
v_call: TRBV4-1
clone_size: -
j_call: TRBJ1-2

cdr3_nt: TGCGCCAGCAGCAAAGGGGACACCCAAACAGAGCAGTTCTTC
cdr3_aa: CASSKGDTQTEQFF
d_call: -
v_call: TRBV5-1
clone_size: -
j_call: TRBJ2-1

cdr3_nt: TGTGCCAGCAGCTGGGGGACAGCGAACACTGAAGCTTTCTTT
cdr3_aa: CASSWGTANTEAFF
d_call: TRBD1
v_call: TRBV27
clone_size: -
j_call: TRBJ1-1

cdr3_nt: TGTGCCAGCAGTCCCAGTGGTAGCGGGAAGTACAATGAGCAGTTCTTC
cdr3_aa: CASSPSGSGKYNEQFF
d_call: TRBD2
v_call: TRBV27
clone_size: -
j_call: TRBJ2-1

cdr3_nt: TGTGCCAGCAGTCCCGACAGGGGGCCCTCCTATAATTCACCCCTCCACTTT
cdr3_aa: CASSPDRGPSYNSPLHF
d_call: TRBD1
v_call: TRBV28
clone_size: few
j_call: TRBJ1-6

cdr3_nt: TGTGCCAGCAGTTACTCGCTAGCTACCGGGGAGCTGTTTTTT
cdr3_aa: CASSYSLATGELFF
d_call: -
v_call: TRBV6-5
clone_size: -
j_call: TRBJ2-2

cdr3_nt: TGCGCCAGCAGCACCGCGGGGGGCGCAGCCGGGGAGCTGTTTTTT
cdr3_aa: CASSTAGGAAGELFF
d_call: TRBD2
v_call: TRBV5-1
clone_size: -
j_call: TRBJ2-2

cdr3_nt: TGTGCCACAACCCGGGACAGGGAGGGATATGGCTACACCTTC
cdr3_aa: CATTRDREGYGYTF
d_call: TRBD1
v_call: TRBV10-3
clone_size: -
j_call: TRBJ1-2

cdr3_nt: TGTGCCAGCAGCCCCCCGGGAGCCCTCTCCTACGAGCAGTACTTC
cdr3_aa: CASSPPGALSYEQYF
d_call: -
v_call: TRBV28
clone_size: -
j_call: TRBJ2-7

cdr3_nt: TGTGCCAGCAGAGGGGGACAGAGCTCCTACAATGAGCAGTTCTTC
cdr3_aa: CASRGGQSSYNEQFF
d_call: TRBD1
v_call: TRBV27
clone_size: -
j_call: TRBJ2-1

cdr3_nt: TGTGCCAGCAGCTTGTATCTAGGGGGCGTTTCACCCCTCCACTTT
cdr3_aa: CASSLYLGGVSPLHF
d_call: TRBD1
v_call: TRBV5-5
clone_size: once
j_call: TRBJ1-6

cdr3_nt: TGTGCCAGCAGTGACTCTGGGGGGAAGAATGAGCAGTTCTTC
cdr3_aa: CASSDSGGKNEQFF
d_call: -
v_call: TRBV6-4
clone_size: -
j_call: TRBJ2-1

cdr3_nt: TGTGCCAGCAGCCGAGAGACAGGGAGCTCCTACGAGCAGTACTTC
cdr3_aa: CASSRETGSSYEQYF
d_call: TRBD1
v_call: TRBV4-2
clone_size: -
j_call: TRBJ2-7

cdr3_nt: TGTGCCAGCAGCGCGCCGGTAATCGGAATCCGATACAGGGAGACCCAGTACTTC
cdr3_aa: CASSAPVIGIRYRETQYF
d_call: -
v_call: TRBV2
clone_size: -
j_call: TRBJ2-5

cdr3_nt: TGTGCCAGCAGCTTGGGGGGGCAGGGGGTGGAGAAACTGTTTTTT
cdr3_aa: CASSLGGQGVEKLFF
d_call: TRBD1
v_call: TRBV5-7
clone_size: -
j_call: TRBJ1-4

cdr3_nt: TGTGCCAGCATCGGGGGGAACCGACAGAATCAGCCCCAGCATTTT
cdr3_aa: CASIGGNRQNQPQHF
d_call: -
v_call: TRBV28
clone_size: once
j_call: TRBJ1-5

cdr3_nt: TGTGCCAGCAGCCGGGGGGGCGGGAGCTACGAGCAGTACTTC
cdr3_aa: CASSRGGGSYEQYF
d_call: TRBD2
v_call: TRBV27
clone_size: -
j_call: TRBJ2-7

cdr3_nt: TGTGCCAGCGGGACTCTGGCAACTAATGAAAAACTGTTTTTT
cdr3_aa: CASGTLATNEKLFF
d_call: -
v_call: TRBV27
clone_size: -
j_call: TRBJ1-4

cdr3_nt: TGTGCCAGCAGTTCGAATTCACAGGGTAACCAAGAGACCCAGTACTTC
cdr3_aa: CASSSNSQGNQETQYF
d_call: -
v_call: TRBV6-6
clone_size: -
j_call: TRBJ2-5

cdr3_nt: TGCGCCAGCACCCCGGACAGGCCCAACACTGAAGCTTTCTTT
cdr3_aa: CASTPDRPNTEAFF
d_call: TRBD1
v_call: TRBV5-1
clone_size: -
j_call: TRBJ1-1

cdr3_nt: TGTGCCTGGAGTGTAGCCAGGTCGGCCATTAGCAATCAGCCCCAGCATTTT
cdr3_aa: CAWSVARSAISNQPQHF
d_call: -
v_call: TRBV30
clone_size: once
j_call: TRBJ1-5

cdr3_nt: TGTGCCAGCAGTTTAGGGCACCTTACTGAAGCTTTCTTT
cdr3_aa: CASSLGHLTEAFF
d_call: -
v_call: TRBV28
clone_size: -
j_call: TRBJ1-1

cdr3_nt: TGTGCCAGCAGTTACGTCTTCGCCGGGGAGCTGTTTTTT
cdr3_aa: CASSYVFAGELFF
d_call: -
v_call: TRBV6-6
clone_size: -
j_call: TRBJ2-2